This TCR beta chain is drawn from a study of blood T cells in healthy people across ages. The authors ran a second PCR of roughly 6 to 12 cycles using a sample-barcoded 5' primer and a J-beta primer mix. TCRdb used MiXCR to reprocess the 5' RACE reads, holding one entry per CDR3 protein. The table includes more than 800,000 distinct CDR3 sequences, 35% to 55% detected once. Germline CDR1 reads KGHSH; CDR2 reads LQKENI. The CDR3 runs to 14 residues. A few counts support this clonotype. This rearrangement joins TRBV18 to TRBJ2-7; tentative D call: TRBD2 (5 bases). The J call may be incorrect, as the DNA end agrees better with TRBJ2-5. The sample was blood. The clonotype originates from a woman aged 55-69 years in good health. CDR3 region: CASSPPAGGGTQYF. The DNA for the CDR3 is TGTGCCAGCTCACCACCGGCCGGCGGAGGGACCCAGTACTTC.